Listed below are T cell receptor beta chains from one sample, sequenced in a study of immune evolution from preneoplasia to lung adenocarcinoma. TCRdb's copy holds only in-frame clones and misses some; the assay was immunoSEQ multiplex PCR. Of approximately 4,100 clones in the sample, around 83% were seen once. What was sequenced was FFPE minimally invasive lung adenocarcinoma tissue. The receptors originated from a person in their sixties or seventies with lung adenocarcinoma. The conserved cysteine and the conserved F or W are not part of the CDR3 here.

V gene: TRBV2; J gene: TRBJ2-6; CDR3 protein: ASSDGISGANVLT
V gene: TRBV6-1; J gene: TRBJ2-5; CDR3 protein: ASSSYSGAEETQY
V gene: TRBV5-1; J gene: TRBJ2-5; CDR3 protein: ASSPGPGETQY
V gene: TRBV28; J gene: TRBJ2-7; CDR3 protein: ASRPLDREGEQY
V gene: TRBV19; J gene: TRBJ1-5; CDR3 protein: ASSPPAYSNQPQH
V gene: TRBV29-1; J gene: TRBJ2-1; CDR3 protein: SVGAGAYNEQF
V gene: TRBV29-1; J gene: TRBJ1-2; CDR3 protein: SVAHTASGYT
V gene: TRBV9; J gene: TRBJ1-4; CDR3 protein: APREATNEKLF
V gene: TRBV4-1; J gene: TRBJ1-3; CDR3 protein: ASSTPVPDPSGNTIY
V gene: TRBV6-5; J gene: TRBJ1-1; CDR3 protein: ASSYTTGGDTEAF
V gene: TRBV5-6; J gene: TRBJ2-5; CDR3 protein: ASSPTGRGETQY
V gene: TRBV10-3; J gene: TRBJ2-7; CDR3 protein: AISDRQGSLAREQY
V gene: TRBV7-7; J gene: TRBJ1-2; CDR3 protein: ASSAHYTNYGYT
V gene: TRBV6-5; J gene: TRBJ1-1; CDR3 protein: ASSLDRRNTEAF
V gene: TRBV7-9; J gene: TRBJ2-4; CDR3 protein: ASSPTGGTKNIQY
V gene: TRBV4-1; J gene: TRBJ2-7; CDR3 protein: ASSRLGANEQY
V gene: TRBV19; J gene: TRBJ2-7; CDR3 protein: ASSVGTSGRIGEQY
V gene: TRBV5-6; J gene: TRBJ2-7; CDR3 protein: ASSLGAQQQY
V gene: TRBV2; J gene: TRBJ1-2; CDR3 protein: ASSEEPGYYGYT
V gene: TRBV6-1; J gene: TRBJ1-1; CDR3 protein: ASSKQGRGTEAF
V gene: TRBV28; J gene: TRBJ1-1; CDR3 protein: ASSRNRDRNTEAF
V gene: TRBV10-1; J gene: TRBJ2-7; CDR3 protein: ASNKKPDRSYEQY
V gene: TRBV5-6; J gene: TRBJ2-7; CDR3 protein: ASSQTGIMAYEQY
V gene: TRBV28; J gene: TRBJ2-7; CDR3 protein: ASSPASGRSYEQY
V gene: TRBV30; J gene: TRBJ1-1; CDR3 protein: AWKLADTEAF
V gene: TRBV4-3; J gene: TRBJ2-7; CDR3 protein: ASSLWGGRDEQY
V gene: TRBV7-2; J gene: TRBJ2-7; CDR3 protein: ASSSSASEFYEQY
V gene: TRBV21-1; J gene: TRBJ2-3; CDR3 protein: ASSKGTSGRAAWADTQY
V gene: TRBV7-3; J gene: TRBJ2-1; CDR3 protein: ASTLFPGNEQF
V gene: TRBV6-1; J gene: TRBJ1-2; CDR3 protein: ASSQSRDGYT
V gene: TRBV7-8; J gene: TRBJ2-7; CDR3 protein: ASSYRSNYEQY
V gene: TRBV7-9; J gene: TRBJ2-5; CDR3 protein: ASSLTPEETQY
V gene: TRBV9; J gene: TRBJ2-3; CDR3 protein: ASSASGRVGTDTQY
V gene: TRBV7-2; J gene: TRBJ2-3; CDR3 protein: ASSLQGAGTDTQY
V gene: TRBV9; J gene: TRBJ1-1; CDR3 protein: ASSPELMNTEAF
V gene: TRBV4-3; J gene: TRBJ1-1; CDR3 protein: ASSQEWGNTEAF
V gene: TRBV7-3; J gene: TRBJ2-4; CDR3 protein: ASSLGGRDKNIQY
V gene: TRBV18; J gene: TRBJ1-6; CDR3 protein: ASSPRKPDSPLH
V gene: TRBV18; J gene: TRBJ1-5; CDR3 protein: ASSLGRGQGNQPQH
V gene: TRBV19; J gene: TRBJ1-5; CDR3 protein: ASREGQGAQPQH
V gene: TRBV4-3; J gene: TRBJ2-7; CDR3 protein: ASSQDVGFPYEQY
V gene: TRBV7-2; J gene: TRBJ2-7; CDR3 protein: ASSLGVGPPYEQY
V gene: TRBV7-9; J gene: TRBJ1-3; CDR3 protein: ASSLTGAGNTIY
V gene: TRBV4-3; J gene: TRBJ1-1; CDR3 protein: ASSQDPGINTEAF
V gene: TRBV15; J gene: TRBJ2-7; CDR3 protein: ATSSRYRDSSYEQY
V gene: TRBV28; J gene: TRBJ2-7; CDR3 protein: ASSNGQGSF
V gene: TRBV4-3; J gene: TRBJ2-3; CDR3 protein: ASSQELENTDTQY
V gene: TRBV20-1; J gene: TRBJ1-2; CDR3 protein: SARWDHYT
V gene: TRBV11-3; J gene: TRBJ2-3; CDR3 protein: ASSPAGGTQY
V gene: TRBV5-1; J gene: TRBJ1-1; CDR3 protein: ASRGDGNTEAF
V gene: TRBV7-9; J gene: TRBJ1-1; CDR3 protein: TSSYSGVAGTEAF
V gene: TRBV29-1; J gene: TRBJ2-5; CDR3 protein: SAARDRGKETQY
V gene: TRBV5-1; J gene: TRBJ1-3; CDR3 protein: ASSLETQGAGNTIY
V gene: TRBV2; J gene: TRBJ1-4; CDR3 protein: ASSEDPGSEKLF
V gene: TRBV7-9; J gene: TRBJ2-5; CDR3 protein: ASSSGMTSGSGETQY